These 31 T cell receptor beta chains were all obtained from the same sample, sequenced in a study of T cell responses to AZD1222 COVID-19 vaccine. Here immunoSEQ multiplex PCR was the method, and the copy in TCRdb shows in-frame clones only, minus some. This table has more than 100,000 clones, about 88% appearing once. The sequencing used peripheral blood, collected on day 0 of AZD1222 vaccination. The source of these receptors is an adult in good health.

This chain connects TRBV6-2 or TRBV6-3 to TRBJ2-7; the D is unclear. V was shortened by 0 bases and J by 7 bases, with 10 bases between the two germline ends. The CDR3 contains 13 residues. Germline-derived CDR1 and CDR2 are MNHEY and SVGEGT. Here the CDR3 reads CASSYSPDGEQYF. CDR3 nucleotides: TGTGCCAGCAGTTACTCGCCAGACGGGGAGCAGTACTTC.

V usage is TRBV20-1 and J usage is TRBJ2-7; unclear D gene. The CDR3 has 11 residues. Trimming pared 3 bases from V and 6 bases from J, leaving 9 bases between. Germline CDR1 DFQATT, CDR2 SNEGSKA (reference sequence). CDR3 amino acids: CSARTFVEQYF. The CDR3 DNA sequence: TGCAGTGCTAGGACGTTCGTCGAGCAGTACTTC.

The V gene is TRBV5-4, the J gene TRBJ2-2, with TRBD2 identical over 11 bases. The CDR3 contains 18 residues. Per the germline V gene, CDR1 is SGHNT and CDR2 is YYREEE (reference sequence). V shed 3 bases and J 6 bases; nucleotides not matched to a gene: 13. The CDR3: CASSSPLAGGRAAGELFF. The DNA for the CDR3 is TGTGCCAGCAGCTCCCCTTTAGCGGGGGGGCGCGCCGCCGGGGAGCTGTTTTTT.

The chain couples TRBV10-1 to TRBJ2-7; D is undetermined. The CDR3 length is 13 residues. CDR1 is WNHNN and CDR2 is SYGVQD in the germline V gene (reference sequence). The V end lost 5 bases, the J end lost 4 bases, and 12 bases lay between the germline ends. The CDR3 bases are TGCGCCAGCAGTCCTCACCGGAGATACGAGCAGTACTTC. Translating it yields CASSPHRRYEQYF.

The chain has TRBV27 and TRBJ2-3, with TRBD1 matching over 8 bases. V was pared by 3 bases and J by 6 bases, with 8 bases of the junction left unmatched. Germline assignment: CDR1 MNHEY and CDR2 SMNVEV (reference sequence). CDR3 size: 15 residues. This CDR3 is CASSFSRTGRDTQYF. DNA for the CDR3: TGTGCCAGCAGTTTCTCAAGGACAGGGCGGGATACGCAGTATTTT.

This chain joins TRBV18 and TRBJ1-2; 9 nucleotides align to TRBD1. The CDR3 is 14 amino acids. Trimming cost V 8 bases and J 5 bases; bases outside gene matches: 9. Germline V CDR1 and CDR2: KGHSH, LQKENI. Here the CDR3 reads CASRFPGQGYGYTF. The DNA of the CDR3 is TGTGCCAGCCGGTTCCCGGGACAGGGATATGGCTACACCTTC.

This sequence joins TRBV3-1 (or the pseudogene TRBV3-2) and TRBJ1-5; TRBD1 is a possible D gene (5 bases). The CDR3 extends over 15 amino acids. V gave up 1 base and J gave up 5 bases, with 12 bases separating them. The germline CDR1 and CDR2 sequences are LGHDT and YNNKEL (reference sequence). Here the CDR3 reads CASSQGSPGYQPQHF. In DNA form, the CDR3 reads TGTGCCAGCAGCCAAGGATCCCCAGGGTATCAGCCCCAGCATTTT.

The rearrangement links TRBV7-8 to TRBJ2-7, with 7 bases fitting TRBD2. The V gene end was trimmed by 10 bases and the J gene end by 0 bases; junction bases not matched to a gene: 9. Germline CDR1 reads SGHVS; CDR2 reads FQNEAQ. CDR3 length: 14 residues. CDR3 in amino acids: CATQLGGFSYEQYF. CDR3 nucleotide sequence: TGTGCCACCCAACTCGGGGGGTTCTCCTACGAGCAGTACTTC.

V gene TRBV5-1 combines with J gene TRBJ1-4; TRBD1 might be the D (5 bases). Germline CDR1 is SGHRS and CDR2 is YFSETQ. The CDR3 loop spans 16 amino acids. V lost 0 bases and J 8 bases, leaving 17 bases between the germline ends. The CDR3: CASSLAPRDFDEKLFF. CDR3 sequence (DNA): TGCGCCAGCAGCTTGGCCCCCCGGGACTTTGACGAAAAACTGTTTTTT.

The J gene is TRBJ1-4, the V gene TRBV19; 9 bases match TRBD1. The V gene end was trimmed by 7 bases and the J gene end by 2 bases; junction bases not matched to a gene: 8. The CDR3 consists of 16 residues. Germline lookup yields CDR1 LNHDA and CDR2 SQIVND (reference sequence). CDR3 sequence (DNA): TGTGCCAGTACTGGGACAGGGTTTTCCACTAATGAAAAACTGTTTTTT. Its translation is CASTGTGFSTNEKLFF.

The chain uses TRBV3-1 (or the pseudogene TRBV3-2) and TRBJ1-2; D remains unclear. This CDR3 has 14 amino acids. V was cut by 0 bases and J by 7 bases, with 12 bases left in between. CDR1 is LGHDT and CDR2 is YNNKEL in the germline V gene (reference sequence). This CDR3 is CASSQDRRLGGYTF. For the CDR3, the DNA is TGTGCCAGCAGCCAAGATCGTCGACTCGGTGGCTACACCTTC.

This chain uses TRBV6-5 with TRBJ1-5, with D possibly TRBD1 on 5 matching bases. The CDR3 is 15 residues long. Germline CDR1 MNHEY, CDR2 SVGAGI. Trimming left V 4 bases short and J 2 bases short, with 12 bases between. The CDR3 sequence is CASSLQGVGNQPQHF. CDR3 DNA: TGTGCCAGCAGTTTACAAGGGGTCGGCAATCAGCCCCAGCATTTT.

This CDR3 is CSVEARQGKETQYF. CDR3 coding DNA: TGCAGCGTTGAAGCTCGACAAGGAAAAGAGACCCAGTACTTC. The chain has TRBV29-1 and TRBJ2-5, with D hard to call. Trimming removed 1 base at V and 3 bases at J, with 12 bases between. This CDR3 region has 14 residues. Germline values: CDR1 SQVTM, CDR2 ANQGSEA.

The chain employs TRBV10-2 and TRBJ2-1, with D unresolved. Germline assignment: CDR1 WSHSY and CDR2 SAAADI. Trimming took 6 bases from V and 6 from J, leaving 12 bases between them. The CDR3 is 13 residues long. CDR3 loop: CASSQGNTNEQFF. The CDR3 nucleotides read TGCGCCAGCAGCCAAGGGAATACCAATGAGCAGTTCTTC.

The rearrangement uses TRBV7-6 and TRBJ2-5; unclear D gene. V lost 0 bases to trimming and J lost 4 bases, with 12 bases between them. CDR1 is SGHVS, CDR2 FNYEAQ, per germline. This CDR3 is built from 15 residues. CDR3 loop: CASSLAGGISETQYF. The DNA of the CDR3 is TGTGCCAGCAGCTTAGCGGGTGGTATTTCAGAGACCCAGTACTTC.

The V call is TRBV10-3, the J call TRBJ2-1; 7 nucleotides match TRBD2. This CDR3 has 14 amino acids. With V trimmed by 4 bases and J by 4 bases, 4 bases remained unmatched. CDR1 is ENHRY, CDR2 SYGVKD, per germline. In nucleotides, the CDR3 is TGTGCCATCAGTGGACTAGCAGCTTACAATGAGCAGTTCTTC. Protein sequence: CAISGLAAYNEQFF.

The chain uses TRBV28 and TRBJ2-7; 7 nucleotides line up with TRBD2. CDR3 size: 16 residues. Per germline, CDR1 MDHEN and CDR2 SYDVKM. The V gene end was trimmed by 7 bases and the J gene end by 5 bases; junction bases not matched to a gene: 17. This CDR3 reads CASTLRWGGPENEQYF. CDR3 nucleotide sequence: TGTGCCAGCACCCTGCGGTGGGGAGGGCCAGAAAACGAGCAGTACTTC.

The V gene is TRBV19, the J gene TRBJ2-1; 11 positions match TRBD2. With V trimmed by 4 bases and J by 8 bases, 7 bases remained unmatched. Germline assignment: CDR1 LNHDA and CDR2 SQIVND (reference sequence). There are 15 residues in the CDR3. This CDR3 is CASSNSGRALDEQFF. The CDR3, as DNA: TGTGCCAGTAGTAATAGCGGGAGGGCCTTAGATGAGCAGTTCTTC.

In nucleotides, the CDR3 is TGTGCCAGTAGTATCAGTTTCGACAGGGGACCACCCCTCCACTTT. It encodes CASSISFDRGPPLHF. The chain recombines TRBV19 with TRBJ1-6; 8 bases fit TRBD1. Germline V lookup: CDR1 LNHDA, CDR2 SQIVND (reference sequence). V dropped 3 bases and J dropped 11; count of bases not matched to a gene: 9. CDR3 size: 15 residues. Full variable domain (rest looked up from reference TRBV19 and TRBJ1-6): DGGITQSPKYLFRKEGQNVTLSCEQNLNHDAMYWYRQDPGQGLRLIYYSQIVNDFQKGDIAEGYSVSREKKESFPLTVTSAQKNPTAFYLCASSISFDRGPPLHFGNGTRLTVT.

The chain uses TRBV7-8 and TRBJ2-1; possibly TRBD2 for D (5 bases). Germline CDR1 SGHVS, CDR2 FQNEAQ. Trimming left V 5 bases short and J 3 bases short, with 17 bases between. The CDR3 runs 16 residues. The DNA of the CDR3 is TGTGCCAGCAGCCAAAGACTATCAAAGGGCTACAATGAGCAGTTCTTC. This encodes CASSQRLSKGYNEQFF.

V usage is TRBV10-3 and J usage is TRBJ2-5, with D perhaps matching TRBD1 (6 bases). Per the germline V gene, CDR1 is ENHRY and CDR2 is SYGVKD. Trimming stripped 3 bases from V and 6 bases from J, with 20 bases between. This CDR3 is built from 16 residues. Here the CDR3 reads CAISDLDSAAGKTQYF. The CDR3 nucleotides read TGTGCCATCAGTGATTTGGACAGCGCCGCCGGGAAGACCCAGTACTTC.

V gene TRBV2 combines with J gene TRBJ2-5, with D possibly TRBD2 on 5 matching bases. This CDR3 has 14 residues. Germline CDR1 is SNHLY and CDR2 is FYNNEI. V was trimmed by 1 base and J by 7 bases, leaving 13 bases between them. This CDR3 is CASSEELGSRTQYF. CDR3 nucleotide sequence: TGTGCCAGCAGTGAAGAGCTAGGGAGCCGGACCCAGTACTTC.

This rearrangement joins TRBV14 to TRBJ2-3; D gene unclear. Germline CDR1 SGHDN, CDR2 FVKESK. V lost 0 bases and J 0 bases, leaving 10 bases between the germline ends. The CDR3 consists of 16 residues. CDR3 sequence (DNA): TGTGCCAGCAGCCAAGAACCTGGGTTCAGCACAGATACGCAGTATTTT. Protein sequence: CASSQEPGFSTDTQYF.

This chain connects TRBV20-1 to TRBJ2-7; 9 nucleotides agree with TRBD1. The V gene's germline CDR1 is DFQATT and CDR2 SNEGSKA (reference sequence). Germline trimming cut 3 bases from V and 2 bases from J; bases unmatched to any gene: 8. The CDR3 extends over 15 amino acids. The CDR3 nucleotides read TGCAGTGCTAGTGGTACAGGGGGCCTCGCCTACGAGCAGTACTTC. Amino acid sequence: CSASGTGGLAYEQYF.

This clone was detected once. The rearrangement links TRBV9 to TRBJ1-1, with D perhaps matching TRBD1 (6 bases). The germline gives CDR1 SGDLS, CDR2 YYNGEE. The CDR3 spans 14 residues. Trimming cost V 0 bases and J 6 bases, with 12 bases left between them. CDR3 region: CASSVVSTGPEAFF. CDR3 DNA: TGTGCCAGCAGCGTAGTGAGTACAGGGCCTGAAGCTTTCTTT.

The V call is TRBV29-1, the J call TRBJ2-5; 9 bases line up with TRBD2. Losses at the gene ends were 6 bases for V and 6 bases for J; bases not matched to a gene: 14. Germline CDR1 SQVTM, CDR2 ANQGSEA. The CDR3 loop spans 15 amino acids. The CDR3: CSVSHVAGAKQTQYF. The CDR3 region has the DNA TGCAGCGTATCACACGTAGCGGGGGCGAAGCAGACCCAGTACTTC.

This sequence joins TRBV24-1 and TRBJ2-5; 9 bases map to TRBD1. With 4 bases clipped from V and 4 bases from J, the junction kept 6 bases outside the gene matches. This CDR3 is 15 amino acids long. CDR1 and CDR2 from the germline V gene are KGHDR and SFDVKD. The CDR3 loop is CATSDPGQGGETQYF. The CDR3 DNA is TGTGCCACCAGTGACCCGGGACAGGGCGGAGAGACCCAGTACTTC.

The table lists this clone with a count of one. This sequence joins TRBV30 and TRBJ1-1; D call uncertain. Germline V gives CDR1 GTSNPN, CDR2 SVGIG (reference sequence). With 2 bases removed from V and 3 bases from J, the gap between germline ends came to 4 bases. This CDR3 contains 11 residues. CDR3 nucleotide sequence: TGTGCCTGGAGTAGGGACACTGAAGCTTTCTTT. The encoded protein is CAWSRDTEAFF.

CDR3 bases: TGCAGTGCTAGTGAAGGGACGAAGCAGCCCCAGCATTTT. It codes for CSASEGTKQPQHF. This chain joins TRBV20-1 and TRBJ1-5, with TRBD1 as a possible D gene (5 bases). Trimming cost V 3 bases and J 7 bases, with 13 bases left between them. CDR3 size: 13 residues. Germline loops: CDR1 DFQATT, CDR2 SNEGSKA (reference sequence).

The V and J genes are TRBV29-1 and TRBJ2-1, with no clear D. Trimming took 4 bases from V and 8 from J, leaving 12 bases between them. This CDR3 has 12 amino acids. CDR1 is SQVTM and CDR2 is ANQGSEA in the germline V gene. CDR3 sequence: CSVVRSVDEQFF. CDR3 sequence (DNA): TGCAGCGTTGTCCGAAGTGTGGATGAGCAGTTCTTC.

This clone was observed a handful of times. The chain has TRBV5-4 and TRBJ1-4; D uncertain. The germline V gene has CDR1 SGHNT and CDR2 YYREEE (reference sequence). V was trimmed by 0 bases and J by 7 bases, leaving 10 bases between them. The CDR3 length is 14 residues. The CDR3 DNA reads as TGTGCCAGCAGCTTGGCCTACAAGTTTGAAAAACTGTTTTTT. This translates into CASSLAYKFEKLFF.